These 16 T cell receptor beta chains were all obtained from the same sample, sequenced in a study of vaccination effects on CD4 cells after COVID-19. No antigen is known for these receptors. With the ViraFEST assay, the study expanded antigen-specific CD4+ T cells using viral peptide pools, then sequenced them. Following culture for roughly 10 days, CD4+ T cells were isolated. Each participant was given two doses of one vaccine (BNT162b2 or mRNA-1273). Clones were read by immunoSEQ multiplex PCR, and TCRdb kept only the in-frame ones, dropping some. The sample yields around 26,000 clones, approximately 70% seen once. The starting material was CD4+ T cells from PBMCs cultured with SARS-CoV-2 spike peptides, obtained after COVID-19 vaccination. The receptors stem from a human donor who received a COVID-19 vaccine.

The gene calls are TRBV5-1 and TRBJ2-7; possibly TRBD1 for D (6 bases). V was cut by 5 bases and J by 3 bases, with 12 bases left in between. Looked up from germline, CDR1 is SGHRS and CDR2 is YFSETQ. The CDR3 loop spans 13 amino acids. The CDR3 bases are TGCGCCAGCAGAACTGGACAGAACTACGAGCAGTACTTC. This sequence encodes CASRTGQNYEQYF.

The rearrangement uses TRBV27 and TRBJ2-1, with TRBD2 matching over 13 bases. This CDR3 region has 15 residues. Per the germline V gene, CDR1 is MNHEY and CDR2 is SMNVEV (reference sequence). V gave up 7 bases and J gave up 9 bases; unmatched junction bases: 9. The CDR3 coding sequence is TGTGCCAGCACCATACTAGCGGGGGGGCGAGGTGAGCAGTTCTTC. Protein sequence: CASTILAGGRGEQFF.

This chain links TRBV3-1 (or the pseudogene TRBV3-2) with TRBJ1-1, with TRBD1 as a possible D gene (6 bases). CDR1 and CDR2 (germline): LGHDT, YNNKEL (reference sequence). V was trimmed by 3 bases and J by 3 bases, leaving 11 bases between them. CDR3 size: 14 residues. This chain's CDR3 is CASSQGAGDTEAFF. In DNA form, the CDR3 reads TGTGCCAGCAGCCAGGGGGCGGGGGACACTGAAGCTTTCTTT.

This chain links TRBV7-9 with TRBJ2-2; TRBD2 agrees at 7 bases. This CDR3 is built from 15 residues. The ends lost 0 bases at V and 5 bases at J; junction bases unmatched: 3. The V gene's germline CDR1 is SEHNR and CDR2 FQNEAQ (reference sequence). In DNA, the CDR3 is TGTGCCAGCAGCTTAGCAAGCGGGATAACCGGGGAGCTGTTTTTT. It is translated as CASSLASGITGELFF.

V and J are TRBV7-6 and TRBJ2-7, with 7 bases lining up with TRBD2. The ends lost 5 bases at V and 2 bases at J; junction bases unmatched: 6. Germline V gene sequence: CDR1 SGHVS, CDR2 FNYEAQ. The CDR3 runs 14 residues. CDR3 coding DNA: TGTGCCAGCAGCAAGCGGGACGCCGCCTACGAGCAGTACTTC. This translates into CASSKRDAAYEQYF.

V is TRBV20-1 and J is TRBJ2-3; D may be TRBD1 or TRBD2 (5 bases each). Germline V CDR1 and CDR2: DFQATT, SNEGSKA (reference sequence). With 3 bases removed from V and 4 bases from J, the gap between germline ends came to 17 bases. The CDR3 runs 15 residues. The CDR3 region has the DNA TGCAGTGCTAGTCACCCAGGGAGTGGTGCAGATACGCAGTATTTT. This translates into CSASHPGSGADTQYF.

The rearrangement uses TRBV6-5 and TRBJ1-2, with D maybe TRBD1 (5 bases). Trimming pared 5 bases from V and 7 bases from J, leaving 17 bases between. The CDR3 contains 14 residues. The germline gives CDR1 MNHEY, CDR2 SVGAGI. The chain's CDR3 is CASSPGGGTSGYTF. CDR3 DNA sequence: TGTGCCAGCAGTCCAGGTGGGGGGACTAGTGGCTACACCTTC.

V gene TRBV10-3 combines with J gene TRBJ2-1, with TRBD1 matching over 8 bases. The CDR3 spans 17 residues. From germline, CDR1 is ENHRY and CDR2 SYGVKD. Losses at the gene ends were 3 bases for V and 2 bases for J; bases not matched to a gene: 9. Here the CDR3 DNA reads TGTGCCATCAGTGAATCAGGACAGGGTAGTCCCTACAATGAGCAGTTCTTC. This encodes CAISESGQGSPYNEQFF.

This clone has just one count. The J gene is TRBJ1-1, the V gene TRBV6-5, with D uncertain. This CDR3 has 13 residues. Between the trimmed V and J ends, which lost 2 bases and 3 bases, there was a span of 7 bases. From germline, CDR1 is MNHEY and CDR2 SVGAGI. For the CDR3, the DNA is TGTGCCAGCAGTTACCTAGGGCACACTGAAGCTTTCTTT. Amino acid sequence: CASSYLGHTEAFF.

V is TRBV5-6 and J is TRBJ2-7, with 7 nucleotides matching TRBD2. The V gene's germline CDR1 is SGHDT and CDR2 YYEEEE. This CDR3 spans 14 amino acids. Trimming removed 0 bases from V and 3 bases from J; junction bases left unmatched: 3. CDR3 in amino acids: CASSLVGTNYEQYF. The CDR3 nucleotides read TGTGCCAGCAGCTTGGTGGGGACTAACTACGAGCAGTACTTC.

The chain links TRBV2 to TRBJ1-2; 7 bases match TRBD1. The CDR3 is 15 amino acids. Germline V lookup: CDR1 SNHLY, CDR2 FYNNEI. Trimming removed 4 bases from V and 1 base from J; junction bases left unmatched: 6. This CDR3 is CASSVGTANNYGYTF. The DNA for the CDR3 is TGTGCCAGCAGTGTAGGGACAGCGAATAACTATGGCTACACCTTC.

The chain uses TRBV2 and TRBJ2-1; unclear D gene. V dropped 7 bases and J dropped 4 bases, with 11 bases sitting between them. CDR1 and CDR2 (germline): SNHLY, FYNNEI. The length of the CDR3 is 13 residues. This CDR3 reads CASNPTLYNEQFF. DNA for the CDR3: TGTGCCAGCAACCCGACCCTATACAATGAGCAGTTCTTC.

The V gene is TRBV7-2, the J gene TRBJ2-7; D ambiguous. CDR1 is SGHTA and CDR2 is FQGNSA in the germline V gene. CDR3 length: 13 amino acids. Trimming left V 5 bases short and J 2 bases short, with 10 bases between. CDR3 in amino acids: CASSKIHAYEQYF. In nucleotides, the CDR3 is TGTGCCAGCAGCAAAATCCATGCCTACGAGCAGTACTTC.

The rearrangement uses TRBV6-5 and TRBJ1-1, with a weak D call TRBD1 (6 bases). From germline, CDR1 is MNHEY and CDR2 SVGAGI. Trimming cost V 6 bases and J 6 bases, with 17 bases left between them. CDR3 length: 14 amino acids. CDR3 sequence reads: CASSLSGGRAEAFF. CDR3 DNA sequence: TGTGCCAGCAGCCTTTCGGGGGGGCGCGCTGAAGCTTTCTTT.

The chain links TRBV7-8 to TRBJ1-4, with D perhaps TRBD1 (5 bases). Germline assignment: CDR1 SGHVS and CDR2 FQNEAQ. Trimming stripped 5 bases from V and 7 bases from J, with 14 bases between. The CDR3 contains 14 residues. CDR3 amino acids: CASSNRDLGEKLFF. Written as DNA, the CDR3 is TGTGCCAGCAGCAACCGGGACCTCGGTGAAAAACTGTTTTTT.

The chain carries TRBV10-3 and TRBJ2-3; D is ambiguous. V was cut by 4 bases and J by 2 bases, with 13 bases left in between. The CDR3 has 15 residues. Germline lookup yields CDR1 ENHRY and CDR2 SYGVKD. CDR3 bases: TGTGCCATCAGTGGGTCGGAACTCCTCACAGATACGCAGTATTTT. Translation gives CAISGSELLTDTQYF.